A selection of T cell receptor beta chains follows, all from one sample in a study of blood T cell repertoires in COVID-19. Using immunoSEQ multiplex PCR, the repertoire was profiled, and TCRdb retains in-frame clones only, with some absent. Among about 310,000 clones listed, around nine tenths were seen once. The sample taken for sequencing was peripheral blood. These receptors were taken from a man in his fifties or sixties with active or convalescent COVID-19. Each CDR3 is given with its conserved first and last residue. D genes are given only for firm matches. The size of a clone is reported for some rows only, either as once, few or many, or as a class for expanded clones.

J gene	D gene	clone size	V gene	CDR3 DNA	CDR3 protein
TRBJ2-5	TRBD1	once	TRBV9	TGTGCCAGCAGTCAAGCTACAGGGGGGTTGGAGACCCAGTACTTC	CASSQATGGLETQYF
TRBJ1-3	-	-	TRBV11-3	TGTGCCAGCAGCCGGGCGGGGTTTGGAAACACCATATATTTT	CASSRAGFGNTIYF
TRBJ2-2	TRBD1	-	TRBV7-8	TGTGCCAGCAGCTCAGGGGGCTTGGGCACCGGGGAGCTGTTTTTT	CASSSGGLGTGELFF
TRBJ1-3	-	few	TRBV18	TGTGCCAGCTCACCAACAGGTGGAAACACCATATATTTT	CASSPTGGNTIYF
TRBJ2-1	TRBD1	-	TRBV5-8	TGTGCCAGCAGCCGGGACAGAGCGGATGAGCAGTTCTTC	CASSRDRADEQFF
TRBJ2-4	TRBD2	-	TRBV7-3	TGTGCCAGCAGCCCCTGGGAGGGAAAAAACATTCAGTACTTC	CASSPWEGKNIQYF
TRBJ1-1	TRBD1	-	TRBV6-6	TGTGCCAGCAGTGTCAGGGGGCGGCTGGATGAAGCTTTCTTT	CASSVRGRLDEAFF
TRBJ2-7	TRBD1	-	TRBV7-2	TGTGCCAGCAGCTTAGCGGGGACAGGGTACGAGCAGTACTTC	CASSLAGTGYEQYF
TRBJ1-6	TRBD1	-	TRBV5-8	TGTGCCAGCAGCTCGACAGGGCCCAATTCACCCCTCCACTTT	CASSSTGPNSPLHF
TRBJ2-3	-	once	TRBV7-2	TGTGCCAGCAGCTTAGTTGGCAACAGGGATAGTACGCAGTATTTT	CASSLVGNRDSTQYF
TRBJ1-5	TRBD1	few	TRBV7-6	TGTGCCAGCAGCTTAGCTCCTAGCCGGACAGGGGAAGGGTTCCGACAGCCCCAGCATTTT	CASSLAPSRTGEGFRQPQHF
TRBJ2-7	TRBD1	-	TRBV6-5	TGTGCCAGCAGTTACCGGGACAGGGGGGACGAGCAGTACTTC	CASSYRDRGDEQYF
TRBJ2-2	TRBD2	-	TRBV7-3	TGTGCCAGCAGCCGAACTAGCGCCGGGGAGCTGTTTTTT	CASSRTSAGELFF
TRBJ2-3	-	few	TRBV30	TGTGCCTGGAGTAGAGGGGATACGCAGTATTTT	CAWSRGDTQYF
TRBJ2-1	TRBD2	-	TRBV5-1	TGCGCCAGCAGCCTGCTAGCGGAAGCCTACAATGAGCAGTTCTTC	CASSLLAEAYNEQFF
TRBJ1-1	TRBD1	-	TRBV4-3	TGCGCCAGCAGCCAAGAAGGAAGGGGGCGGGCTGAAGCTTTCTTT	CASSQEGRGRAEAFF
TRBJ1-1	TRBD1	-	TRBV7-2	TGTGCCAGCAGCTTAGTAGGGACAGGGATGACTGAAGCTTTCTTT	CASSLVGTGMTEAFF
TRBJ2-3	-	-	TRBV2	TGTGCCAGCAGTTCCGTTACTAGCACAGATACGCAGTATTTT	CASSSVTSTDTQYF
TRBJ1-3	-	-	TRBV6-5	TGTGCCAGCAGTTACGCGGGATCCAGAAACACCATATATTTT	CASSYAGSRNTIYF
TRBJ2-7	-	-	TRBV5-1	TGCGCCAGCAGCTTGGTGCAGGGGCCGCCCACCTACGAGCAGTACTTC	CASSLVQGPPTYEQYF
TRBJ2-7	TRBD2	-	TRBV11-2	TGTGCCAGCAGCATACCGGGACTAGTGGGGGGGGGAGAGCAGTACTTC	CASSIPGLVGGGEQYF
TRBJ1-5	TRBD1	-	TRBV19	TGTGCCAGTAGAGAGACAGGGTATAGCGATCAGCCCCAGCATTTT	CASRETGYSDQPQHF
TRBJ2-2	TRBD2	-	TRBV19	TGTGCCAGCAAGACTAGCGGAGTCAACACCGGGGAGCTGTTTTTT	CASKTSGVNTGELFF
TRBJ2-1	TRBD2	-	TRBV24-1	TGTGCCACCAGGTCGGGACTACCCGACTACAATGAGCAGTTCTTC	CATRSGLPDYNEQFF
TRBJ2-7	-	-	TRBV3-1/TRBV3-2	TGTGCCAGCAGCCAAGAAATAAGAAGGGAGGAGCAGTACTTC	CASSQEIRREEQYF
TRBJ1-1	TRBD1	-	TRBV11-1	TGTGCCAGCAGCTCCGAGACAGGGTTTAACACTGAAGCTTTCTTT	CASSSETGFNTEAFF
TRBJ2-7	TRBD2	once	TRBV6-5	TGTGCCAGCAGGTTAGGACTAGCGGTTTCCTACGAGCAGTACTTC	CASRLGLAVSYEQYF
TRBJ1-2	-	-	TRBV6-5	TGTGCCAGCGCCTTGGGGGGGACGAACTATGGCTACACCTTC	CASALGGTNYGYTF
TRBJ2-1	TRBD2	-	TRBV2	TGTGCCAGCAGTCCCGGACTAGCTTTAGATGAGCAGTTCTTC	CASSPGLALDEQFF
TRBJ2-7	-	-	TRBV6-5	TGTGCCAGCAGTTACTCCGCCTACGCCTCCTACGAGCAGTACTTC	CASSYSAYASYEQYF
TRBJ2-2	-	-	TRBV28	TGTGCCAGTATAGGGGTCGGGGAGCTGTTTTTT	CASIGVGELFF
TRBJ2-3	-	-	TRBV24-1	TGTGCCACCAGTGATCCTCTCGCAGATACGCAGTATTTT	CATSDPLADTQYF
TRBJ1-4	TRBD1	-	TRBV5-8	TGTGCCAGCAGCTTGGGGAACAGGGGGCCTGCGGCTAGTGAAAAACTGTTTTTT	CASSLGNRGPAASEKLFF
TRBJ1-1	-	-	TRBV2	TGTGCCAGCAGCAAGGGGCCGACTTCGTCCACTGAAGCTTTCTTT	CASSKGPTSSTEAFF
TRBJ1-3	TRBD1	-	TRBV28	TGTGCCAGCAGGTGGCAGTCCGGGACAGGGAGGAACACCATATATTTT	CASRWQSGTGRNTIYF
TRBJ2-2	-	-	TRBV28	TGTGCCAGCAGCACAGGGGAGGACACCGGGGAGCTGTTTTTT	CASSTGEDTGELFF
TRBJ2-4	TRBD2	-	TRBV4-2	TGTGCCAGCAGCCACACTAGCGGGGTAGCCAAAAACATTCAGTACTTC	CASSHTSGVAKNIQYF
TRBJ1-1	TRBD1	-	TRBV5-1	TGCGCCAGCAGCTTCCGCCAGGGACAGGCCACTGAAGCTTTCTTT	CASSFRQGQATEAFF
TRBJ1-1	-	-	TRBV7-7	TGTGCTAGCAGCTTAGGGGCGAGCAGGGTGGGGACTGAAGCTTTCTTT	CASSLGASRVGTEAFF
TRBJ2-4	-	-	TRBV11-2	TGTGCCAGCAGCATACCCGGAGCCAAAACCATTCAGTACTTC	CASSIPGAKTIQYF
TRBJ1-4	TRBD1	-	TRBV3-1/TRBV3-2	TGTGCCAGCAGCCAAAGACAGGGGGCGAATGAAAAACTGTTTTTT	CASSQRQGANEKLFF
TRBJ1-1	TRBD1	once	TRBV5-1	TGCGCCAGCAGCTTGACGTGGACAGGGGGTACCACTGAAGCTTTCTTT	CASSLTWTGGTTEAFF
TRBJ1-2	-	-	TRBV30	TGTGCCTGGAGTGGCGGCGGCCTGTCCTATGGCTACACCTTC	CAWSGGGLSYGYTF
TRBJ2-7	-	-	TRBV21-1	TGTGCCAGCAGCGGAAAGTGGACAGGGGTCTCCTACGAGCAGTACTTC	CASSGKWTGVSYEQYF
TRBJ1-1	-	-	TRBV10-1	TGCGCCAGCAGCCTTCCTGGGGCCAGTCCCCGAACGGTTACGAACACTGAAGCTTTCTTT	CASSLPGASPRTVTNTEAFF
TRBJ1-5	-	-	TRBV28	TGTGCCAGCGGCCCCGGCTCGGGACATAGCAATCAGCCCCAGCATTTT	CASGPGSGHSNQPQHF
TRBJ1-1	-	-	TRBV2	TGTGCCAGCAGGGAACTCTTTCTTCTTCAGAGGCGACTGCGTGAAGCTTTCTTT	CASRELFLLQRRLREAFF
TRBJ2-4	-	-	TRBV5-8	TGTGCCAGCAGCCGCCGGGACACTGAAGCCAAAAACATTCAGTACTTC	CASSRRDTEAKNIQYF
TRBJ1-1	-	-	TRBV5-1	TGCGCCAGCAGCTTGGCCGAAGGCGGGAACACTGAAGCTTTCTTT	CASSLAEGGNTEAFF
TRBJ1-1	-	-	TRBV9	TGTGCCAGCAGCGCCGTGGGGGGGCCTGAAGCTTTCTTT	CASSAVGGPEAFF
TRBJ1-4	TRBD1	-	TRBV6-6	TGTGCCAGCGGTGGGACAGGGGATGAAAAACTGTTTTTT	CASGGTGDEKLFF
TRBJ2-1	-	-	TRBV20-1	TGCAGTGCTAGTGAGGGAGGACGTTCCGACAATGAGCAGTTCTTC	CSASEGGRSDNEQFF
TRBJ2-4	TRBD2	-	TRBV24-1	TGTGCCACCAGTTTAGCGGGGGGCTTCTACTTC	CATSLAGGFYF
TRBJ1-2	-	-	TRBV18	TGTGCCAGCTCACAAACCGCGCGAAATGGCTACACCTTC	CASSQTARNGYTF
TRBJ2-7	-	-	TRBV2	TGTGCCAGCAACGGACGACAGGTTCCCTACGAGCAGTACTTC	CASNGRQVPYEQYF
TRBJ1-2	-	-	TRBV6-2/TRBV6-3	TGTGCCAGCAGTTACTCGAACGGGGAATACTATGGCTACACCTTC	CASSYSNGEYYGYTF
TRBJ1-5	TRBD1	-	TRBV28	TGTGCCAGCAGTTTGATTGAGGGGACAGGGGGCCAGCCCCAGCATTTT	CASSLIEGTGGQPQHF
TRBJ2-7	-	-	TRBV28	TGTGCCAGCAGTTTAGGGGGCGGGGGCACGGGCGAGCAGTACTTC	CASSLGGGGTGEQYF
TRBJ1-6	TRBD1	-	TRBV28	TGTGCCAGCGACAGGGCGCGAAATTCACCCCTCCACTTT	CASDRARNSPLHF